This T cell receptor beta chain was documented in a study of CD8 T cells in ankylosing spondylitis. Regarding the study as a whole: The study identified a TCR beta motif of several highly homologous variants that appeared characteristic of ankylosing spondylitis blood.

TCRdb independently ran MiXCR on the 5' RACE reads; one entry per CDR3 protein. The table lists about 800,000 distinct CDR3 sequences, approximately 10% of them singletons. Worth noting for this clonotype: Its antigen remains unidentified.

The CDR3 length is 16 residues. Per the germline V gene, CDR1 is SGHAT and CDR2 is FQNNGV. V dropped 0 bases and J dropped 7; count of bases not matched to a gene: 6. This sequence originates from a male donor with ankylosing spondylitis. The V and J genes are TRBV11-2 and TRBJ1-4; TRBD1 matches at 9 bases. The sample consisted of blood, either unsorted or a sorted T cell fraction (not recorded which). The CDR3 reads CASSLDTGGWGEKLFF. DNA for the CDR3: TGTGCCAGCAGCTTAGATACAGGGGGCTGGGGTGAAAAACTGTTTTTT.